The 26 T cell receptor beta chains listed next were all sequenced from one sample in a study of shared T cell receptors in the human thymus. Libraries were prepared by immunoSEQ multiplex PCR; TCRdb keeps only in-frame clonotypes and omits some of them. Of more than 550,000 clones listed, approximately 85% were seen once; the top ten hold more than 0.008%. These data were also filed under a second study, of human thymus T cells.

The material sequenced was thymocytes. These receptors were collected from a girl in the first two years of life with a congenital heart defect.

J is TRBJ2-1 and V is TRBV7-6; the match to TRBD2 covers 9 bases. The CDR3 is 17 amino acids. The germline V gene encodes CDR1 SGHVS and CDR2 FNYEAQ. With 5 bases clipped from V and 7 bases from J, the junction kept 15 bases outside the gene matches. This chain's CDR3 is CASSRTRSGGPQNEQFF. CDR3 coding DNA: TGTGCCAGCAGCCGAACGAGAAGCGGGGGGCCACAGAATGAGCAGTTCTTC. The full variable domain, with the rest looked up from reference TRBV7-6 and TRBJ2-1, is GAGVSQSPRYKVTKRGQDVALRCDPISGHVSLYWYRQALGQGPEFLTYFNYEAQQDKSGLPNDRFSAERPEGSISTLTIQRTEQRDSAMYRCASSRTRSGGPQNEQFFGPGTRLTVL.

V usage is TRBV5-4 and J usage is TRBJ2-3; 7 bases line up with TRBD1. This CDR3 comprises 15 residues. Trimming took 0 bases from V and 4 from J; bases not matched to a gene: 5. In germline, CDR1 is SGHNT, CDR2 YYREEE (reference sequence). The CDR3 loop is CASSLGQGFPDTQYF. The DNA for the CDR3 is TGTGCCAGCAGCTTGGGACAGGGCTTCCCAGATACGCAGTATTTT.

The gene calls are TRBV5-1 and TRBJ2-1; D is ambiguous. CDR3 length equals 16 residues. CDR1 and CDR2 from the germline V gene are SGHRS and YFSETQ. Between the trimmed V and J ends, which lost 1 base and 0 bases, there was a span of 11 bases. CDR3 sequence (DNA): TGCGCCAGCAGCTTGAGGCGAGCGTCCTCCTACAATGAGCAGTTCTTC. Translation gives CASSLRRASSYNEQFF.

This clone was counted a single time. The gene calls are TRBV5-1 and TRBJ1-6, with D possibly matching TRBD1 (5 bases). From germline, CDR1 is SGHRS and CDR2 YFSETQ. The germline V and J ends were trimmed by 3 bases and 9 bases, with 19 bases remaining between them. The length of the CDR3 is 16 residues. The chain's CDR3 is CASSSTWTIFGSPLHF. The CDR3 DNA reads TGCGCCAGCAGCTCGACTTGGACAATATTCGGTTCACCCCTCCACTTT. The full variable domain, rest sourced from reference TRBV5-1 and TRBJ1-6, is KAGVTQTPRYLIKTRGQQVTLSCSPISGHRSVSWYQQTPGQGLQFLFEYFSETQRNKGNFPGRFSGRQFSNSRSEMNVSTLELGDSALYLCASSSTWTIFGSPLHFGNGTRLTVT.

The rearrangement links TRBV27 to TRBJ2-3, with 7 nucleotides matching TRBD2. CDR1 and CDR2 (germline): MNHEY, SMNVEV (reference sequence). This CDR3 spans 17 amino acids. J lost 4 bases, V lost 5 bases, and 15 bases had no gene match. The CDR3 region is CASSLPEVAGTPDTQYF. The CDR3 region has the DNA TGTGCCAGCAGTCTCCCTGAGGTAGCGGGCACCCCAGATACGCAGTATTTT.

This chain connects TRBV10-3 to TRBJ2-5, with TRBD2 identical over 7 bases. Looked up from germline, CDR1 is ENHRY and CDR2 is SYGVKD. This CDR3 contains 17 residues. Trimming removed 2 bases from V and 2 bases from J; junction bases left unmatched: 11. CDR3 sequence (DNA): TGTGCCATCAGTGAGAAGCAAGCGGGAAACCTTCAAGAGACCCAGTACTTC. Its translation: CAISEKQAGNLQETQYF.

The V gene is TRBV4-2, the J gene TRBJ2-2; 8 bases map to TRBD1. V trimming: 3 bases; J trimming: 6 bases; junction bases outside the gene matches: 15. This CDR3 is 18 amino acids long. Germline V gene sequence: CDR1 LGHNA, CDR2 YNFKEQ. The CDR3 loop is CASSHPPLTGGRAGELFF. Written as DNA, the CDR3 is TGTGCCAGCAGCCACCCACCACTCACAGGGGGAAGAGCCGGGGAGCTGTTTTTT.

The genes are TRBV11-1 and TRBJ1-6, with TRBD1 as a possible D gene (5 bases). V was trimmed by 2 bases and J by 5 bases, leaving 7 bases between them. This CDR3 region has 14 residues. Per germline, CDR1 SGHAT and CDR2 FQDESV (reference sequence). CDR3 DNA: TGTGCCAGCAGCTTACCGGGGGATAATTCACCCCTCCACTTT. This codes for CASSLPGDNSPLHF.

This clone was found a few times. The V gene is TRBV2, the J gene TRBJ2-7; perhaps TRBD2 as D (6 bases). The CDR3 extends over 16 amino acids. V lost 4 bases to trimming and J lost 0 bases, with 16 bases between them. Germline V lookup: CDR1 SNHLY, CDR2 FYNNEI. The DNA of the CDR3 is TGTGCCAGCAGTGTCCCCGGGGGACCTAGCTCCTACGAGCAGTACTTC. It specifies CASSVPGGPSSYEQYF.

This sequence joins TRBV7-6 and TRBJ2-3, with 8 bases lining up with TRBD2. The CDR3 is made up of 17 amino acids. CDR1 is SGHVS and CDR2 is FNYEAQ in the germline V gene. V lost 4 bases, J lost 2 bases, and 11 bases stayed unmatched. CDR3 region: CASSSLGLAMATDTQYF. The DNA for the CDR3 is TGTGCCAGCAGCTCGCTAGGACTAGCAATGGCCACAGATACGCAGTATTTT.

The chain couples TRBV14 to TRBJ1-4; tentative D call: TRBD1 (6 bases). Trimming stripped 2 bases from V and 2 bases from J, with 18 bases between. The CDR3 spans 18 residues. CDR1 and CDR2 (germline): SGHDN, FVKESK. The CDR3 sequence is CASSQYKMGGATNEKLFF. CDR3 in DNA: TGTGCCAGCAGCCAATACAAAATGGGGGGGGCGACTAATGAAAAACTGTTTTTT.

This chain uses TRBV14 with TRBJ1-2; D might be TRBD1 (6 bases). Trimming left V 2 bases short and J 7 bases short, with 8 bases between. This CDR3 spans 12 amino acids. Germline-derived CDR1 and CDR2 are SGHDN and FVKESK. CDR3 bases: TGTGCCAGCAGCCAAAAACAGGGTGGCTACACCTTC. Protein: CASSQKQGGYTF.

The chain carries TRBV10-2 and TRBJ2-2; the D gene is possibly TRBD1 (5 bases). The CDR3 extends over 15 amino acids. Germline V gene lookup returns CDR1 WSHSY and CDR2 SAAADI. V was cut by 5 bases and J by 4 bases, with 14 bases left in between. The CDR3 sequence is CASSQQDPGTGELFF. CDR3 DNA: TGCGCCAGCAGTCAACAGGACCCCGGCACCGGGGAGCTGTTTTTT.

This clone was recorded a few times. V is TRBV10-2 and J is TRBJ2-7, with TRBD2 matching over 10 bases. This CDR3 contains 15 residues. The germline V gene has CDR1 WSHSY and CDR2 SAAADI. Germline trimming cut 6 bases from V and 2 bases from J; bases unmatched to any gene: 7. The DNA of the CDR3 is TGCGCCAGCAGGGAACATAGCGGGGGGCCCTACGAGCAGTACTTC. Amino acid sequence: CASREHSGGPYEQYF.

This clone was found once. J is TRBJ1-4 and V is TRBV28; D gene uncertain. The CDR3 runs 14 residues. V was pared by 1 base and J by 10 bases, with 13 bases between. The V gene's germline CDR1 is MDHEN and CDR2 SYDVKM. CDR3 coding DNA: TGTGCCAGCAGTTTATATTCGGCGGAAGGAAAACTGTTTTTT. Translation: CASSLYSAEGKLFF.

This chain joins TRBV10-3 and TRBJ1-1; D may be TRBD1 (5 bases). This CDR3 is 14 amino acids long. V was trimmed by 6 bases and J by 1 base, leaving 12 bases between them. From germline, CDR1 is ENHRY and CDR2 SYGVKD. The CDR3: CAISPWGGNTEAFF. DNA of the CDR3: TGTGCCATCAGCCCCTGGGGGGGGAACACTGAAGCTTTCTTT.

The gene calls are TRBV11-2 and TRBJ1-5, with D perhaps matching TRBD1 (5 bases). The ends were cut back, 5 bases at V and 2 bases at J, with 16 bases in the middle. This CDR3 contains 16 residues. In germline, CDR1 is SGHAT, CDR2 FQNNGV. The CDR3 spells CASSPPREDCNQPQHF. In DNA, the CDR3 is TGTGCCAGCAGCCCCCCCAGGGAGGATTGCAATCAGCCCCAGCATTTT.

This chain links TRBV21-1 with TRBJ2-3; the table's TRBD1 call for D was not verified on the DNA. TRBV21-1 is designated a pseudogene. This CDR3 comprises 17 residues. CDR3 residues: CASSRQGNTTSTDTQYF. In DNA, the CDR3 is TGTGCCAGCAGCCGACAGGGGAACACTACTAGCACAGATACGCAGTATTTT.

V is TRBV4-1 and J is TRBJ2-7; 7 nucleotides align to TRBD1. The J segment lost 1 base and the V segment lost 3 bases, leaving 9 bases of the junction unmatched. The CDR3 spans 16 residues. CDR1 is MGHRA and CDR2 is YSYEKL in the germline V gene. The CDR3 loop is CASSQHRDRESYEQYF. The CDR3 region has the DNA TGCGCCAGCAGCCAGCACCGGGACAGAGAATCCTACGAGCAGTACTTC.

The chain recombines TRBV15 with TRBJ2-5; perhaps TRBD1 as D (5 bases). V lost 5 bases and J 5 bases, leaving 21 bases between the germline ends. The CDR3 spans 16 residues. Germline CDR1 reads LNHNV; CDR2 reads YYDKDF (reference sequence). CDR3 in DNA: TGTGCCACCAGCTTTAAGGACACTTCAGTCAGGGAGACCCAGTACTTC. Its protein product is CATSFKDTSVRETQYF.

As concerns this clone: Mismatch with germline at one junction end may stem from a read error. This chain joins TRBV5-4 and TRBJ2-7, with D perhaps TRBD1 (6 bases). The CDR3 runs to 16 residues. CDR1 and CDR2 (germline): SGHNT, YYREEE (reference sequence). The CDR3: CASSRWSGQALDDQYF. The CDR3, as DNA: TGTGCCAGCAGCCGCTGGTCGGGACAAGCCCTGGACGATCAGTACTTC.

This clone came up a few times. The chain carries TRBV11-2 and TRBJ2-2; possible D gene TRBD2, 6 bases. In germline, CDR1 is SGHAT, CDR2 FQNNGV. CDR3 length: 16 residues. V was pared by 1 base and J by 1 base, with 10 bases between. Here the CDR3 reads CASSLGRGRNTGELFF. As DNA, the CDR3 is TGTGCCAGCAGCTTAGGGCGGGGACGGAACACCGGGGAGCTGTTTTTT.

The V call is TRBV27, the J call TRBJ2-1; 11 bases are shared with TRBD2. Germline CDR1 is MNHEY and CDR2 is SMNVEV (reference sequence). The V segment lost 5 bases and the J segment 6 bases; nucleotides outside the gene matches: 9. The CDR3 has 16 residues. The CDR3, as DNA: TGTGCCAGCAGTCCTAGACTAGCGGGGAGTTTCAATGAGCAGTTCTTC. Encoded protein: CASSPRLAGSFNEQFF.

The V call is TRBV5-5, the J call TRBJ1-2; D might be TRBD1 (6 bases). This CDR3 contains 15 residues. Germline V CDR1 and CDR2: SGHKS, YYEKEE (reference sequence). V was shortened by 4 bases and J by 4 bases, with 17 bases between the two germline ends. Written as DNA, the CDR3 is TGTGCCAGCAGCGGCGGGGGGGGGCCCGGCTATGGCTACACCTTC. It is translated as CASSGGGGPGYGYTF.

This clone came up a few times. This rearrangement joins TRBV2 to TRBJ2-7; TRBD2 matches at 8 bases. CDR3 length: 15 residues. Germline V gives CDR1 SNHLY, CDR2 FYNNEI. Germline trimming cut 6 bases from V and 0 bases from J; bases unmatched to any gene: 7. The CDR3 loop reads CASSRGGLSSYEQYF. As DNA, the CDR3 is TGTGCCAGCAGCCGGGGGGGTTTGAGCTCCTACGAGCAGTACTTC.

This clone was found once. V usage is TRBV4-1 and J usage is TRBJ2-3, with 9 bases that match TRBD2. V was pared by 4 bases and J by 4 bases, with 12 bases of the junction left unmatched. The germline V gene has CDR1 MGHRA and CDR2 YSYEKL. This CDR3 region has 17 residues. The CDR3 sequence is CASSRRVPGLAADTQYF. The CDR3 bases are TGCGCCAGCAGCCGCCGAGTACCGGGACTAGCAGCAGATACGCAGTATTTT.